Following are 31 T cell receptor beta chains from one sample sequenced in a study of shared clonotypes between healthy human individuals. Clones were sequenced by immunoSEQ multiplex PCR, and TCRdb holds only the in-frame ones, with some missing. The data hold about 2 million clones, with approximately 94% observed a single time. CD8 cells classed as naive were CD45RO-negative and positively selected for CCR7, excluding terminally differentiated effector memory CD45RA+ cells. Specimen: naive CD8+ T cells sorted from blood. The receptor set was obtained from a man younger than 35 in good health.

This chain uses TRBV19 with TRBJ1-2; 10 bases are shared with TRBD1. Trimming took 6 bases from V and 4 from J; bases not matched to a gene: 8. CDR1 and CDR2 from the germline V gene are LNHDA and SQIVND (reference sequence). The CDR3 extends over 15 amino acids. This CDR3 reads CASSPGTGAGYGYTF. CDR3 in DNA: TGTGCCAGTAGCCCCGGGACAGGGGCGGGCTATGGCTACACCTTC.

As concerns this clone: Within the sample, other DNA sequences also encode this same CDR3. V usage is TRBV5-6 and J usage is TRBJ1-3; D call uncertain. Between the trimmed V and J ends, which lost 0 bases and 2 bases, there was a span of 6 bases. Germline V gene lookup returns CDR1 SGHDT and CDR2 YYEEEE. This CDR3 is built from 14 residues. This chain's CDR3 is CASSLEGTGNTIYF. The CDR3 coding sequence is TGTGCCAGCAGCTTGGAAGGGACTGGAAACACCATATATTTT.

The rearrangement links TRBV6-6 to TRBJ2-7; perhaps TRBD2 as D (5 bases). Germline V gene data show CDR1 as MNHNY and CDR2 as SVGAGI (reference sequence). This CDR3 has 13 residues. V dropped 5 bases and J dropped 3 bases, with 11 bases sitting between them. The CDR3 DNA follows: TGTGCCAGCAGTACTACTAGACTCTACGAGCAGTACTTC. Encoded protein: CASSTTRLYEQYF.

The chain has TRBV4-3 and TRBJ2-5; D is possibly TRBD1 (5 bases). This CDR3 region has 15 residues. Germline V lookup: CDR1 LGHNA, CDR2 YSLEER. Deletions cut 2 bases from V and 0 bases from J, with 10 bases between. The DNA for the CDR3 is TGCGCCAGCAGCCAAACACCAGGGTACCAAGAGACCCAGTACTTC. Its protein is CASSQTPGYQETQYF.

The rearrangement uses TRBV4-3 and TRBJ2-3; D gene unclear. CDR3 size: 15 residues. Trimming pared 4 bases from V and 2 bases from J, leaving 13 bases between. Germline CDR1 LGHNA, CDR2 YSLEER. CDR3 amino acids: CASSRLDFDTDTQYF. CDR3 sequence (DNA): TGCGCCAGCAGCCGGTTGGATTTTGACACAGATACGCAGTATTTT.

The count of this clone is one. V and J are TRBV7-8 and TRBJ2-7; 10 bases are a match to TRBD1. V lost 3 bases, J lost 2 bases, and 4 bases stayed unmatched. The CDR3 runs to 15 residues. The germline CDR1 and CDR2 sequences are SGHVS and FQNEAQ. The CDR3 coding sequence is TGTGCCAGCAGCTTGGGCGGGACAGGGGCCTACGAGCAGTACTTC. As protein: CASSLGGTGAYEQYF.

The V gene is TRBV19, the J gene TRBJ2-1; TRBD2 agrees at 7 bases. The CDR3 sequence is 15 residues long. CDR1 is LNHDA, CDR2 SQIVND, per germline (reference sequence). The V and J ends lost 0 bases and 3 bases, in that order; junction bases with no gene match: 2. The CDR3 loop is CASSIEGGSYNEQFF. The CDR3 DNA sequence: TGTGCCAGTAGTATAGAGGGAGGGAGCTACAATGAGCAGTTCTTC.

This clone was picked up one time. Other DNA sequences of this sample code for an identical CDR3. The rearrangement links TRBV4-3 to TRBJ1-2, with D possibly being TRBD1 (6 bases). The germline V gene encodes CDR1 LGHNA and CDR2 YSLEER. The CDR3 length is 14 residues. The V gene lost 0 bases and the J gene lost 5 bases, with 10 bases spanning the gap. The CDR3: CASSQDRGSYGYTF. As DNA, the CDR3 is TGCGCCAGCAGCCAAGACAGGGGTTCTTATGGCTACACCTTC.

The chain has TRBV6-1 and TRBJ1-2, with 7 bases identical to TRBD1. Germline trimming cut 6 bases from V and 2 bases from J; bases unmatched to any gene: 6. The CDR3 contains 14 residues. Looked up from germline, CDR1 is MNHNS and CDR2 is SASEGT. The CDR3 reads CASRRDSANYGYTF. As DNA, the CDR3 is TGTGCCAGCAGACGGGACAGCGCCAACTATGGCTACACCTTC.

The J gene is TRBJ1-1, the V gene TRBV5-4; D is possibly TRBD1 (5 bases). Germline V gives CDR1 SGHNT, CDR2 YYREEE (reference sequence). Trimming stripped 4 bases from V and 7 bases from J, with 14 bases between. The CDR3 loop spans 13 amino acids. The chain's CDR3 is CASSLRGGDEAFF. DNA of the CDR3: TGTGCCAGCAGCCTAAGGGGAGGGGATGAAGCTTTCTTT.

J is TRBJ1-1 and V is TRBV6-5; no clear D gene. The V and J ends lost 2 bases and 7 bases respectively, with 11 bases between them. Germline CDR1 and CDR2: MNHEY and SVGAGI. The CDR3 is 13 residues long. CDR3 in DNA: TGTGCCAGCAGTTACGGTAGTTATGGTGAAGCTTTCTTT. It codes for CASSYGSYGEAFF.

The V and J genes are TRBV6-5 and TRBJ1-1; the D is unclear. Trimming pared 2 bases from V and 0 bases from J, leaving 13 bases between. Germline lookup yields CDR1 MNHEY and CDR2 SVGAGI. There are 16 residues in the CDR3. CDR3 DNA sequence: TGTGCCAGCAGTTACGACAAGGAGCTTATGAACACTGAAGCTTTCTTT. It is translated as CASSYDKELMNTEAFF.

This chain joins TRBV18 and TRBJ2-7; 7 bases are shared with TRBD2. Germline CDR1 is KGHSH and CDR2 is LQKENI. The CDR3 loop spans 16 amino acids. V was clipped by 3 bases and J by 0 bases; unmatched bases: 8. The CDR3 spells CASSPPLAALSYEQYF. The DNA for the CDR3 is TGTGCCAGCTCACCGCCGCTAGCGGCCCTCTCCTACGAGCAGTACTTC.

The CDR3 here is CATRGRGGNTGELFF. Here the CDR3 DNA reads TGTGCCACAAGGGGCAGAGGGGGGAACACCGGGGAGCTGTTTTTT. The rearrangement uses TRBV6-6 and TRBJ2-2; TRBD1 might be the D (6 bases). CDR3 length: 15 residues. V was cut by 10 bases and J by 1 base, with 16 bases left in between. Germline-derived CDR1 and CDR2 are MNHNY and SVGAGI (reference sequence).

The gene calls are TRBV19 and TRBJ2-3; D remains ambiguous. V dropped 4 bases and J dropped 6 bases, with 14 bases sitting between them. The CDR3 runs 14 residues. Germline-derived CDR1 and CDR2 are LNHDA and SQIVND (reference sequence). CDR3 in amino acids: CASSNDADLDTQYF. The DNA for the CDR3 is TGTGCCAGTAGTAATGATGCAGATCTGGATACGCAGTATTTT.

This sequence joins TRBV4-3 and TRBJ2-3; TRBD2 matches at 12 bases. CDR3 length equals 16 residues. Germline lookup yields CDR1 LGHNA and CDR2 YSLEER. With 0 bases clipped from V and 4 bases from J, the junction kept 2 bases outside the gene matches. The chain's CDR3 is CASSQDSSGRADTQYF. The CDR3 DNA reads as TGCGCCAGCAGCCAAGATTCTAGCGGGAGGGCAGATACGCAGTATTTT.

The chain recombines TRBV19 with TRBJ2-7; possible D gene TRBD2, 6 bases. Germline loops: CDR1 LNHDA, CDR2 SQIVND (reference sequence). With 6 bases removed from V and 3 bases from J, the gap between germline ends came to 18 bases. This CDR3 comprises 15 residues. The CDR3 protein is CASRRFGGKGYEQYF. The CDR3 region has the DNA TGTGCCAGTAGACGGTTCGGCGGGAAAGGCTACGAGCAGTACTTC.

Remarks on this clone: Other DNA sequences from this sample encode an identical CDR3 as well. The chain combines TRBV9 with TRBJ2-2; D uncertain. Germline loops: CDR1 SGDLS, CDR2 YYNGEE. The ends were cut back, 3 bases at V and 6 bases at J, with 6 bases in the middle. The CDR3 runs 12 residues. CDR3 in DNA: TGTGCCAGCAGCGACGGGTCCGGGGAGCTGTTTTTT. This encodes CASSDGSGELFF.

The rearrangement uses TRBV6-1 and TRBJ2-7; the D gene could be TRBD1 or TRBD2 (5 bases each). The germline V and J ends were trimmed by 1 base and 1 base, with 11 bases remaining between them. CDR1 and CDR2 (germline): MNHNS, SASEGT. The CDR3 extends over 15 amino acids. The CDR3 DNA is TGTGCCAGCAGTGAAGATGGGGACGGTTCCTACGAGCAGTACTTC. It yields the protein CASSEDGDGSYEQYF.

This clone was seen a handful of times. The rearrangement uses TRBV5-6 and TRBJ2-7; TRBD1 aligns across 8 bases. From germline, CDR1 is SGHDT and CDR2 YYEEEE. This CDR3 comprises 13 residues. With V trimmed by 7 bases and J by 0 bases, 3 bases remained unmatched. CDR3 amino acids: CASGTGGSYEQYF. The CDR3 nucleotides are TGTGCCAGCGGTACAGGGGGCTCCTACGAGCAGTACTTC. Drawing the rest from reference TRBV5-6 and TRBJ2-7, the complete variable domain is DAGVTQSPTHLIKTRGQQVTLRCSPKSGHDTVSWYQQALGQGPQFIFQYYEEEERQRGNFPDRFSGHQFPNYSSELNVNALLLGDSALYLCASGTGGSYEQYFGPGTRLTVT.

The chain links TRBV18 to TRBJ1-3; D is uncertain. The V and J ends lost 2 bases and 0 bases respectively, with 8 bases between them. The CDR3 has 15 amino acids. Germline V gene data show CDR1 as KGHSH and CDR2 as LQKENI. The CDR3 sequence: CASSPEMFSGNTIYF. Here the CDR3 DNA reads TGTGCCAGCTCACCAGAGATGTTCTCTGGAAACACCATATATTTT.

This sequence joins TRBV4-1 and TRBJ2-7, with a weak D call TRBD2 (5 bases). This CDR3 is 13 amino acids long. From germline, CDR1 is MGHRA and CDR2 YSYEKL. V dropped 4 bases and J dropped 7 bases, with 14 bases sitting between them. CDR3 sequence reads: CASSPVGVREQYF. CDR3 bases: TGCGCCAGCAGCCCCGTCGGGGTGAGGGAGCAGTACTTC.

The genes are TRBV7-9 and TRBJ1-1; D may be TRBD1 (5 bases). The length of the CDR3 is 15 residues. Between the trimmed V and J ends, which lost 2 bases and 3 bases, there was a span of 13 bases. Germline CDR1 and CDR2: SEHNR and FQNEAQ (reference sequence). The CDR3 region is CASSLPWGSDTEAFF. DNA of the CDR3: TGTGCCAGCAGCTTACCTTGGGGGTCTGACACTGAAGCTTTCTTT.

The genes are TRBV29-1 and TRBJ2-1; 9 bases line up with TRBD2. This CDR3 has 14 amino acids. Germline V lookup: CDR1 SQVTM, CDR2 ANQGSEA. V gave up 7 bases and J gave up 2 bases; unmatched junction bases: 6. CDR3 coding DNA: TGCAGCGCCATAGCGGGAGCCACCTACAATGAGCAGTTCTTC. Its protein product is CSAIAGATYNEQFF.

This clone was recorded once. The chain uses TRBV4-1 and TRBJ1-4; no clear D gene. This CDR3 contains 15 residues. Per the germline V gene, CDR1 is MGHRA and CDR2 is YSYEKL. Trimming stripped 5 bases from V and 3 bases from J, with 13 bases between. CDR3 amino acids: CASSGPRRANEKLFF. The CDR3 nucleotides read TGCGCCAGCAGCGGTCCCCGAAGGGCTAATGAAAAACTGTTTTTT.

V and J are TRBV27 and TRBJ2-5; D remains ambiguous. V gave up 1 base and J gave up 6 bases, with 12 bases separating them. The CDR3 is 14 residues long. Germline V gene lookup returns CDR1 MNHEY and CDR2 SMNVEV (reference sequence). The CDR3 DNA reads TGTGCCAGCAGTTTATACGGTTTCCATAAGACCCAGTACTTC. It is translated as CASSLYGFHKTQYF.

The table lists this clone with a count of one. This chain links TRBV7-3 with TRBJ2-3; D not resolved. The V end lost 5 bases, the J end lost 4 bases, and 10 bases lay between the germline ends. The germline gives CDR1 SGHTA, CDR2 FQGTGA. The CDR3 length is 13 residues. Here the CDR3 reads CASSLGLSDTQYF. The CDR3 nucleotides read TGTGCCAGCAGCCTAGGTTTATCAGATACGCAGTATTTT.

This clone came up once. The sample holds other DNA sequences that translate to the same CDR3. The chain links TRBV9 to TRBJ1-2; D gene unclear. Trimming stripped 0 bases from V and 0 bases from J, with 6 bases between. Germline loops: CDR1 SGDLS, CDR2 YYNGEE. This CDR3 comprises 14 residues. The CDR3 DNA is TGTGCCAGCAGCGTAGGATCAGCTAACTATGGCTACACCTTC. Residues: CASSVGSANYGYTF.

The V and J genes are TRBV25-1 and TRBJ2-1, with a weak D call TRBD1 (5 bases). Germline CDR1 and CDR2: MGHDK and SYGVNS. V was clipped by 3 bases and J by 4 bases, with 13 bases between them. The length of the CDR3 is 15 residues. CDR3 region: CASSDPGRVYNEQFF. Here the CDR3 DNA reads TGTGCCAGCAGTGACCCAGGCAGGGTTTACAATGAGCAGTTCTTC.

This clone was recorded only once. In DNA, the CDR3 is TGTGCCAGCAGCGTAGAAGGGGGCAGGGACATTCAGTACTTC. Protein sequence: CASSVEGGRDIQYF. The V gene is TRBV9, the J gene TRBJ2-4; 7 bases are shared with TRBD1. The germline V gene has CDR1 SGDLS and CDR2 YYNGEE. This CDR3 comprises 14 residues. J lost 8 bases, V lost 0 bases, and 5 bases had no gene match.

To note about this clone: Other DNA sequences from this sample encode an identical CDR3 as well. The chain has TRBV27 and TRBJ1-5; maybe TRBD1 (5 bases). Looked up from germline, CDR1 is MNHEY and CDR2 is SMNVEV (reference sequence). V gave up 8 bases and J gave up 1 base, with 12 bases separating them. There are 14 residues in the CDR3. CDR3 region: CASRQGLSNQPQHF. The CDR3 region has the DNA TGTGCCAGCCGGCAGGGACTAAGCAATCAGCCCCAGCATTTT.